This T cell receptor (beta chain) was obtained from a study of shared T cell receptors in the human thymus. Assay used: immunoSEQ multiplex PCR; TCRdb lists only in-frame clones, some missing. The sample lists 640,000 or so clones, about 87% occurring once. These same data were also listed under a study on human thymus T cells.

The TCR sequence derives from a boy in the first two years of life with a congenital heart defect. What was sequenced was thymocytes.

The CDR3, as DNA: TGCGCCAGCACGTACATTGCGGGGGACACTGAAGCTTTCTTT. Its protein product is CASTYIAGDTEAFF. This chain joins TRBV4-1 and TRBJ1-1, with D perhaps matching TRBD1 (5 bases). Trimming removed 7 bases at V and 3 bases at J, with 15 bases between. From germline, CDR1 is MGHRA and CDR2 YSYEKL. This CDR3 contains 14 residues.